Listed below are T cell receptor beta chains from one sample, sequenced in a study of molecular identifiers for immune sequencing clone quantification. TCRdb itself ran the PCR reads through MiXCR, one entry per CDR3 protein. This sample has about 36,000 distinct CDR3 sequences, with roughly 18% found just once. Specimen: naive CD8+ T cells from blood, with Jurkat cell RNA spiked in. Receptors originate from a human donor in good health. Some libraries in this study had Jurkat cell RNA spiked in. CDR3s include the opening cysteine and the closing phenylalanine or tryptophan. The order of the fields is J gene, CDR3 length, D gene, clone size, V gene, CDR3 DNA, CDR3 protein. D genes are given only for firm matches. Only some rows state a clone size, as once, few, many or a class for expanded clones.

j_gene: TRBJ1-6; len: 15; d_gene: .; abundance: many; v_gene: TRBV7-2; CDR3nt: TGTGCCAGCAGCCTCTCCGAGAGGGGGTCCTCACCCCTCCACTTT; CDR3aa: CASSLSERGSSPLHF
j_gene: TRBJ2-1; len: 15; d_gene: .; abundance: few; v_gene: TRBV6-5; CDR3nt: TGTGCCAGCAGTTACTCGATACGGGAGTGGGATGAGCAGTTCTTC; CDR3aa: CASSYSIREWDEQFF
j_gene: TRBJ2-1; len: 15; d_gene: TRBD1; abundance: many; v_gene: TRBV12-3/TRBV12-4; CDR3nt: TGTGCCAGCAGTGCTACTAGACAGGGCTACAATGAGCAGTTCTTC; CDR3aa: CASSATRQGYNEQFF
j_gene: TRBJ2-7; len: 14; d_gene: TRBD2; abundance: few; v_gene: TRBV7-8; CDR3nt: TGTGCCAGCAGCTCCAGCGGCGGGAGGGGTGAGCAGTACTTC; CDR3aa: CASSSSGGRGEQYF
j_gene: TRBJ2-7; len: 13; d_gene: TRBD1; abundance: many; v_gene: TRBV28; CDR3nt: TGTGCCAGTGAGACAGGGTTGAACTACGAGCAGTACTTC; CDR3aa: CASETGLNYEQYF
j_gene: TRBJ2-2; len: 14; d_gene: .; abundance: .; v_gene: TRBV9; CDR3nt: TGTGCCAGCAGCGTTGGAAGTCTGGCCGGGGAGCTGTTTTTT; CDR3aa: CASSVGSLAGELFF
j_gene: TRBJ2-1; len: 15; d_gene: .; abundance: many; v_gene: TRBV28; CDR3nt: TGTGCCAGCAGTTTTTGGTGGGAAGGAGTCAATGAGCAGTTCTTC; CDR3aa: CASSFWWEGVNEQFF
j_gene: TRBJ2-1; len: 16; d_gene: TRBD2; abundance: few; v_gene: TRBV20-1; CDR3nt: TGCAGTGCTAGAGAAAAAGCGGGAGGGCCCTCCCTAAAGCAGTTCTTC; CDR3aa: CSAREKAGGPSLKQFF
j_gene: TRBJ2-7; len: 15; d_gene: TRBD2; abundance: many; v_gene: TRBV7-9; CDR3nt: TGTGCCAGCAGCGGAGGGACTAGCGGGAGCTACGAGCAGTACTTC; CDR3aa: CASSGGTSGSYEQYF
j_gene: TRBJ2-2; len: 15; d_gene: .; abundance: .; v_gene: TRBV7-9; CDR3nt: TGTGCCAGCAGACTGGGCGGGACTAACACCGGGGAGCTGTTTTTT; CDR3aa: CASRLGGTNTGELFF
j_gene: TRBJ2-5; len: 13; d_gene: .; abundance: few; v_gene: TRBV9; CDR3nt: TGTGCCAGCAGCGTCATGGTGGGGGAGACCCAGTACTTC; CDR3aa: CASSVMVGETQYF